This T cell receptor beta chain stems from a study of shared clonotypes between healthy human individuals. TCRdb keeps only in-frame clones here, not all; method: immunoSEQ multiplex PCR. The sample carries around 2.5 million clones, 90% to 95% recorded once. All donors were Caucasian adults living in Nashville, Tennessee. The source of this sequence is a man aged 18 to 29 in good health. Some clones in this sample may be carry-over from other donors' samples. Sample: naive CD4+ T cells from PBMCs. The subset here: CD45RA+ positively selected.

In nucleotides, the CDR3 is TGTGCCAGTAGTATACAGAGGACAGATACGCAGTATTTT. This sequence encodes CASSIQRTDTQYF. J is TRBJ2-3 and V is TRBV19; D is undetermined. CDR3 length: 13 residues. Trimming stripped 2 bases from V and 3 bases from J, with 6 bases between. Germline V gene sequence: CDR1 LNHDA, CDR2 SQIVND (reference sequence).